Below are 13 T cell receptor beta chains sequenced from a single sample in a study of shared clonotypes between healthy human individuals. Naive-designated CD8 cells lacked CD45RO, were positively enriched for CCR7, and omitted terminally differentiated effector memory CD45RA+ cells. The protocol was immunoSEQ multiplex PCR, while the TCRdb copy is restricted to in-frame clones and leaves out a portion. The sample yields approximately 740,000 clones, over 90% seen once. What was sequenced was naive CD8+ T cells sorted from blood. Receptors were obtained from a man aged 25-40 years in good health.

The J gene is TRBJ2-1, the V gene TRBV7-9; D ambiguous. Germline V lookup: CDR1 SEHNR, CDR2 FQNEAQ (reference sequence). This CDR3 is 16 amino acids long. The germline V and J ends were trimmed by 5 bases and 0 bases, with 14 bases remaining between them. CDR3 sequence (DNA): TGTGCCAGCAGCATATCTGATCGCAGCTCCTACAATGAGCAGTTCTTC. Translated, it gives CASSISDRSSYNEQFF.

A few counts support this clone. V gene TRBV2 combines with J gene TRBJ1-1; tentative D call: TRBD1 (6 bases). The germline V gene has CDR1 SNHLY and CDR2 FYNNEI. This CDR3 is built from 14 residues. V was cut by 7 bases and J by 0 bases, with 12 bases left in between. As DNA, the CDR3 is TGTGCCAGCATCGGGAACAGGGTGAACACTGAAGCTTTCTTT. This gives the protein CASIGNRVNTEAFF.

The chain couples TRBV27 to TRBJ2-7; unclear D gene. The V and J ends lost 8 bases and 0 bases respectively, with 11 bases between them. The CDR3 runs 13 residues. Per germline, CDR1 MNHEY and CDR2 SMNVEV (reference sequence). This CDR3 is CASSKGISYEQYF. The CDR3 nucleotides are TGTGCCAGCTCGAAAGGGATCTCCTACGAGCAGTACTTC.

The chain recombines TRBV27 with TRBJ2-7; possibly TRBD2 for D (5 bases). V shed 4 bases and J shed 3 bases, with 13 bases lying between them. CDR1 is MNHEY, CDR2 SMNVEV, per germline (reference sequence). The CDR3 covers 14 residues. CDR3 residues: CASSSQTRDYEQYF. The DNA of the CDR3 is TGTGCCAGCAGTTCCCAAACTAGAGACTACGAGCAGTACTTC.

CDR3 DNA sequence: TGTGCCAGCAGACTCCATGGACTAGTTCGAGATGAGCAGTTCTTC. Encoded protein: CASRLHGLVRDEQFF. The chain recombines TRBV28 with TRBJ2-1; 7 positions agree with TRBD2. Germline V gives CDR1 MDHEN, CDR2 SYDVKM. V lost 6 bases and J lost 8; bases outside the gene matches: 13. The CDR3 spans 15 residues.

The CDR3 DNA follows: TGTGCCAGCAGTTACTCGCTCGAGAGGAACTACGAGCAGTACTTC. This sequence encodes CASSYSLERNYEQYF. V and J are TRBV6-5 and TRBJ2-7, with D uncertain. Germline V gene sequence: CDR1 MNHEY, CDR2 SVGAGI. Between the trimmed V and J ends, which lost 0 bases and 3 bases, there was a span of 12 bases. This CDR3 region has 15 residues.

The chain couples TRBV15 to TRBJ2-7; possible D gene TRBD1, 5 bases. Trimming stripped 0 bases from V and 0 bases from J, with 9 bases between. Germline V gene sequence: CDR1 LNHNV, CDR2 YYDKDF (reference sequence). The CDR3 spans 15 residues. The CDR3 region is CATSRERDSSYEQYF. CDR3 coding DNA: TGTGCCACCAGCAGAGAAAGAGACAGCTCCTACGAGCAGTACTTC.

V gene TRBV7-9 combines with J gene TRBJ2-7; the D gene is possibly TRBD1 (5 bases). V shed 5 bases and J shed 0 bases, with 8 bases lying between them. Germline CDR1 is SEHNR and CDR2 is FQNEAQ (reference sequence). CDR3 size: 13 residues. CDR3 sequence: CASSTRDSYEQYF. DNA of the CDR3: TGTGCCAGCAGCACCAGGGACTCCTACGAGCAGTACTTC.

The rearrangement uses TRBV19 and TRBJ2-7, with D uncertain. From germline, CDR1 is LNHDA and CDR2 SQIVND (reference sequence). This CDR3 is 14 amino acids long. Trimming pared 4 bases from V and 3 bases from J, leaving 13 bases between. The CDR3 sequence is CASSKQIPHYEQYF. CDR3 DNA: TGTGCCAGTAGTAAACAGATCCCCCACTACGAGCAGTACTTC.

This chain joins TRBV7-8 and TRBJ2-7; TRBD1 aligns across 9 bases. V gave up 5 bases and J gave up 5 bases; unmatched junction bases: 7. CDR1 and CDR2 (germline): SGHVS, FQNEAQ. The CDR3 is made up of 14 amino acids. CDR3 sequence: CASSATGGVNEQYF. In nucleotides, the CDR3 is TGTGCCAGCAGCGCTACAGGGGGCGTAAACGAGCAGTACTTC. The full variable domain, its missing parts supplied by reference TRBV7-8 and TRBJ2-7, is GAGVSQSPRYKVAKRGQDVALRCDPISGHVSLFWYQQALGQGPEFLTYFQNEAQLDKSGLPSDRFFAERPEGSVSTLKIQRTQQEDSAVYLCASSATGGVNEQYFGPGTRLTVT.

The V call is TRBV5-6, the J call TRBJ2-7; 9 nucleotides line up with TRBD2. CDR3 length equals 16 residues. V lost 0 bases, J lost 2 bases, and 6 bases stayed unmatched. Germline loops: CDR1 SGHDT, CDR2 YYEEEE. The CDR3 loop reads CASSLGDAGGAYEQYF. CDR3 coding DNA: TGTGCCAGCAGCTTGGGTGACGCGGGAGGGGCCTACGAGCAGTACTTC.

The J gene is TRBJ2-7, the V gene TRBV29-1, with D unresolved. Looked up from germline, CDR1 is SQVTM and CDR2 is ANQGSEA. The CDR3 runs to 13 residues. V lost 5 bases and J lost 0, with 11 bases in between. The CDR3 DNA sequence: TGCAGCGTTTGTCTTCTCAGCTCCTACGAGCAGTACTTC. Its protein is CSVCLLSSYEQYF.

The J gene is TRBJ1-4, the V gene TRBV7-9, with TRBD1 identical over 7 bases. Germline V CDR1 and CDR2: SEHNR, FQNEAQ (reference sequence). V was pared by 8 bases and J by 6 bases, with 0 bases of the junction left unmatched. The CDR3 extends over 11 amino acids. CDR3 bases: TGTGCCAGCGGGACAGATGAAAAACTGTTTTTT. Translating it yields CASGTDEKLFF.